This T cell receptor beta chain was sequenced in a study of blood T cell repertoires in COVID-19. Whole-study context: T cells, B-cell-depleted T cells, or PBMCs supplied cDNA or gDNA.

The CDR3 has 15 residues. Trimming took off 0 bases at V and 1 base at J, with 9 bases between the two ends. Germline lookup yields CDR1 SGHDN and CDR2 FVKESK. TCRdb keeps only in-frame clones here, not all; method: immunoSEQ multiplex PCR. The sample has under 150,000 clones; about nine tenths are singletons. Sequencing was done on a sample of peripheral blood. The sequence was collected from a woman aged 50 to 65 with acute or convalescent COVID-19. The chain combines TRBV14 with TRBJ1-1; D gene uncertain. The CDR3 DNA sequence: TGTGCCAGCAGCCAAGATCTTGGCAGGAACACTGAAGCTTTCTTT. Its protein product is CASSQDLGRNTEAFF.